This is a list of T cell receptor beta chains from one sample in a study of blood T cell repertoires in COVID-19. Produced via immunoSEQ multiplex PCR; TCRdb's table is partial and in-frame only. The sample holds 200,000 to 250,000 clones, roughly four fifths seen once. Sequenced material: PBMCs or T cells enriched from blood (not recorded which). The receptors shown here come from a woman aged 60-70 years who had recovered from COVID-19. Both conserved end residues are part of each CDR3. Fields, in order: V gene, J gene, D gene, clone size, CDR3 DNA, CDR3 protein. The D gene is left open where the match is weak. Clone size is stated in some rows and not others, as once, few, many or a class when expanded.

>TRBV27|TRBJ2-7|TRBD2|once
TGTGCCAGCAGTACCGGGACTAGGGGGTCCTACGAGCAGTACTTC
CASSTGTRGSYEQYF
>TRBV5-1|TRBJ2-1|TRBD1|-
TGCGCCAGCACAGGGGGACAGCCCGGCAATGAGCAGTTCTTC
CASTGGQPGNEQFF
>TRBV19|TRBJ1-2|-|-
TGTGCCAGTAGCACAGGGTATACGAACTATGGCTACACCTTC
CASSTGYTNYGYTF
>TRBV6-2/TRBV6-3|TRBJ1-1|TRBD1|-
TGTGCCAGCAGTTACTTCTTGACAGGGCTGAACACTGAAGCTTTCTTT
CASSYFLTGLNTEAFF
>TRBV7-2|TRBJ2-1|TRBD2|-
TGTGCCAGCAGCGAAGAACTTAGCGGGAGGGCCGGTGAGCAGTTCTTC
CASSEELSGRAGEQFF
>TRBV7-3|TRBJ2-7|-|-
TGTGCCAGCAGCTTAGTACGGAGAACCGAGCAGTACTTC
CASSLVRRTEQYF
>TRBV27|TRBJ1-5|-|once
TGTGCCAGCAGCCCCAGGGTTAGCAATCAGCCCCAGCATTTT
CASSPRVSNQPQHF
>TRBV7-8|TRBJ1-3|-|-
TGTGCCAGCAGCGCTCAGGCTATTAGTGGAAACACCATATATTTT
CASSAQAISGNTIYF
>TRBV6-5|TRBJ1-2|-|-
TGTGCCAGCAGTTACACAACAGAGGGCTATGGCTACACCTTC
CASSYTTEGYGYTF
>TRBV19|TRBJ1-1|-|-
TGTGCCAGTAGTACGCGGGGGAACACTGAAGCTTTCTTT
CASSTRGNTEAFF
>TRBV7-6|TRBJ1-1|-|-
TGTGCCAGCAGCTTAGTACAGGGCAGGGACAACACTGAAGCTTTCTTT
CASSLVQGRDNTEAFF
>TRBV15|TRBJ1-5|TRBD1|-
TGTGCCACCAGCAGAGAGACAGGGGGCAATCAGCCCCAGCATTTT
CATSRETGGNQPQHF
>TRBV29-1|TRBJ2-1|TRBD1|-
TGCAGCGTTGAAACTAGGGGGACAGACCCAAGCTCCTACAATGAGCAGTTCTTC
CSVETRGTDPSSYNEQFF
>TRBV7-2|TRBJ2-5|TRBD2|-
TGTGCCAGCAGCTTAGAGACTAGCGGGATTAAGACCCAGTACTTC
CASSLETSGIKTQYF
>TRBV5-1|TRBJ2-5|-|-
TGCGCCAGCAGACTGTTACGGGACAATTTCCAAGAGACCCAGTACTTC
CASRLLRDNFQETQYF
>TRBV5-6|TRBJ1-1|-|-
TGTGCCAGCAGCTCGTACGATGTTAGGGGGACTGAAGCTTTCTTT
CASSSYDVRGTEAFF
>TRBV5-5|TRBJ2-1|TRBD1|many
TGTGCCAGCAGCTTGACAGGGGGCCAGTACAATGAGCAGTTCTTC
CASSLTGGQYNEQFF
>TRBV6-5|TRBJ2-5|-|-
TGTGCCAGCAGTTACACGACTCGGAGGGAGACCCAGTACTTC
CASSYTTRRETQYF
>TRBV7-2|TRBJ2-7|TRBD1|few
TGTGCCAGCAGCTTAGCCCCGGACAGGGGGCTTGGGGAGCAGTACTTC
CASSLAPDRGLGEQYF
>TRBV9|TRBJ1-5|-|-
TGTGCCAGCAGCGTAGGGACACATGACGAGCCCCAGCATTTT
CASSVGTHDEPQHF
>TRBV3-1/TRBV3-2|TRBJ2-3|TRBD2|-
TGTGCCAGCAGCCAGCCGCTAGCGGGGGGGCAGGCAGATACGCAGTATTTT
CASSQPLAGGQADTQYF